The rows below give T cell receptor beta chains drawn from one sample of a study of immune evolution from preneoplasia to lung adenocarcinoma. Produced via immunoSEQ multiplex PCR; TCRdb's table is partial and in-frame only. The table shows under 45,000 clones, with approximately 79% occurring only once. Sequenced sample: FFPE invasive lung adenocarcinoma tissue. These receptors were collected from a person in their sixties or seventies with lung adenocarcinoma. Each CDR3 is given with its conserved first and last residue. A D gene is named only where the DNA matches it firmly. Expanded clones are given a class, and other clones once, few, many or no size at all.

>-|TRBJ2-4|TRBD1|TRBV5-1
CASSPRTGGDIQYF
TGCGCCAGCAGCCCCAGGACAGGGGGTGACATTCAGTACTTC
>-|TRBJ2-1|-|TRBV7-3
CASSLARYNEQFF
TGTGCCAGCAGCTTAGCCCGGTACAATGAGCAGTTCTTC
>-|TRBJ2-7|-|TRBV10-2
CASTREFLLGEQYF
TGCGCCAGCACCAGGGAATTTCTCTTAGGCGAGCAGTACTTC
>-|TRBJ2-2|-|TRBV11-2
CASSWAGTNTGELFF
TGTGCCAGCAGCTGGGCCGGGACAAACACCGGGGAGCTGTTTTTT
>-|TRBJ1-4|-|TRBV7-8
CASSLRETFNEKLFF
TGTGCCAGCAGCTTACGAGAAACTTTTAATGAAAAACTGTTTTTT
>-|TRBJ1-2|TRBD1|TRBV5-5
CASSPRDRGDYGYTF
TGTGCCAGCAGCCCCCGGGACAGGGGAGACTATGGCTACACCTTC
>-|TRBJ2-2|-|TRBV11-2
CASSLDPEYGELFF
TGTGCCAGCAGCTTAGACCCGGAGTACGGGGAGCTGTTTTTT
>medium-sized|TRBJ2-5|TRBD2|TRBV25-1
CASSQGTSGQETQYF
TGTGCCAGCAGCCAAGGGACTAGCGGCCAAGAGACCCAGTACTTC
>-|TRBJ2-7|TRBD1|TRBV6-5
CASRDGTEYSEQYF
TGTGCCAGCAGGGACGGGACAGAATATAGCGAGCAGTACTTC
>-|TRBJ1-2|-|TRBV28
CASSRRRRLGYTF
TGTGCCAGCTCTCGGCGGAGGAGGTTAGGCTACACCTTC
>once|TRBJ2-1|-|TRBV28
CASGGSYNEQFF
TGTGCCAGCGGGGGATCCTACAATGAGCAGTTCTTC
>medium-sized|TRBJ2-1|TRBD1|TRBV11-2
CASSLEGTVYNEQFF
TGTGCCAGCAGCCTCGAGGGGACAGTCTACAATGAGCAGTTCTTC
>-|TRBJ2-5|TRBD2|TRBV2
CASSEGPVGTSGRETQYF
TGTGCCAGCAGTGAAGGGCCTGTCGGGACTAGCGGTAGGGAGACCCAGTACTTC
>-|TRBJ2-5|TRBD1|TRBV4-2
CASSRTTGGTQETQYF
TGTGCCAGCAGCCGAACGACAGGGGGAACGCAAGAGACCCAGTACTTC
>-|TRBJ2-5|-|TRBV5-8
CATKVLMGTQYF
TGTGCCACCAAGGTTCTAATGGGGACCCAGTACTTC
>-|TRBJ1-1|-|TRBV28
CATAWREAFF
TGTGCCACCGCCTGGCGTGAAGCTTTCTTT
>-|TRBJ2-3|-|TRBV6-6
CASSYSGGTDTQYF
TGTGCCAGCAGTTACTCGGGAGGCACAGATACGCAGTATTTT
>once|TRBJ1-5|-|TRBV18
CASSNQADQPQHF
TGTGCCAGCTCAAACCAGGCGGATCAGCCCCAGCATTTT
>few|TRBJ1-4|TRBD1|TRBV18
CASSSGQGATNEKLFF
TGTGCCAGCTCATCCGGACAGGGCGCTACTAATGAAAAACTGTTTTTT
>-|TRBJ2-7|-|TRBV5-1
CASSLRASISYEQYF
TGCGCCAGCAGCTTGAGGGCTTCGATCTCCTACGAGCAGTACTTC
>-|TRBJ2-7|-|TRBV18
CASSPVGGEQYF
TGTGCCAGCTCACCGGTTGGGGGGGAGCAGTACTTC
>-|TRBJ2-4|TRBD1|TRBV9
CASSSRTGENIQYF
TGTGCCAGCAGTTCAAGGACAGGGGAAAACATTCAGTACTTC